The 24 T cell receptor beta chains below all came from one sample that was sequenced in a study of blood T cell repertoires in COVID-19. The table came from immunoSEQ multiplex PCR; TCRdb's copy has only in-frame clones and leaves some out. The sample lists 25,000 to 35,000 clones; 88% were seen once. Sequences were obtained from peripheral blood. The receptor set was obtained from a man aged 55-75 years with COVID-19, enrolled during active disease.

The chain combines TRBV11-2 with TRBJ1-2; D is unclear. The CDR3 is 15 amino acids. Germline loops: CDR1 SGHAT, CDR2 FQNNGV. V was trimmed by 0 bases and J by 8 bases, leaving 16 bases between them. DNA for the CDR3: TGTGCCAGCAGCTTAGAGTTGGCGGGGATGGGGGGCTACACCTTC. Translation: CASSLELAGMGGYTF.

This clone has a single count. The rearrangement links TRBV4-2 to TRBJ2-7, with 9 bases that match TRBD1. The CDR3 totals 16 residues. Germline assignment: CDR1 LGHNA and CDR2 YNFKEQ. V dropped 4 bases and J dropped 0; count of bases not matched to a gene: 7. CDR3: CASSPAQGQGSYEQYF. Here the CDR3 DNA reads TGTGCCAGCAGCCCCGCCCAGGGACAGGGCTCCTACGAGCAGTACTTC.

This chain connects TRBV9 to TRBJ2-7; 11 nucleotides match TRBD1. CDR1 is SGDLS and CDR2 is YYNGEE in the germline V gene. The CDR3 consists of 16 residues. V trimming: 0 bases; J trimming: 7 bases; junction bases outside the gene matches: 9. The CDR3 DNA sequence: TGTGCCAGCAGCGTAGGGGACAGGGGGGGGCCCTCGGAGCAGTACTTC. Translated: CASSVGDRGGPSEQYF.

This clone was recorded only once. This sequence joins TRBV18 and TRBJ1-3; 7 nucleotides align to TRBD1. Trimming took 0 bases from V and 4 from J; bases not matched to a gene: 0. The germline V gene encodes CDR1 KGHSH and CDR2 LQKENI. The CDR3 length is 14 residues. The CDR3 loop reads CASSPPGQGNTIYF. The CDR3 DNA follows: TGTGCCAGCTCACCACCGGGACAGGGAAACACCATATATTTT.

The V call is TRBV18, the J call TRBJ2-3; D is possibly TRBD1 (5 bases). CDR3 length: 16 residues. V lost 0 bases, J lost 5 bases, and 15 bases lay in between. CDR1 is KGHSH, CDR2 LQKENI, per germline. CDR3 DNA: TGTGCCAGCTCACCACCGTTGACAGTAAGGAAAGATACGCAGTATTTT. It encodes CASSPPLTVRKDTQYF.

V and J are TRBV27 and TRBJ2-5; D is possibly TRBD1 (6 bases). Trimming left V 6 bases short and J 5 bases short, with 19 bases between. CDR1 and CDR2 (germline): MNHEY, SMNVEV (reference sequence). This CDR3 contains 15 residues. For the CDR3, the DNA is TGTGCCAGCAGCCCGCGCCGGACAGCTTGGGAGACCCAGTACTTC. It specifies CASSPRRTAWETQYF.

CDR3 sequence reads: CASTVGLANEQFF. In DNA, the CDR3 is TGTGCCAGCACCGTGGGACTAGCTAATGAGCAGTTCTTC. The chain has TRBV2 and TRBJ2-1, with TRBD2 identical over 9 bases. Germline V gene sequence: CDR1 SNHLY, CDR2 FYNNEI. Trimming cost V 7 bases and J 7 bases; bases outside gene matches: 5. The CDR3 spans 13 residues.

V usage is TRBV3-1 (or the pseudogene TRBV3-2) and J usage is TRBJ2-7, with TRBD1 matching over 8 bases. The CDR3 extends over 15 amino acids. The trim removed 1 base at V and 3 bases at J, leaving 5 bases unmatched. CDR1 LGHDT and CDR2 YNNKEL come from the germline V gene (reference sequence). This chain's CDR3 is CASSQATGADYEQYF. CDR3 in DNA: TGTGCCAGCAGCCAAGCGACAGGGGCTGACTACGAGCAGTACTTC.

V gene TRBV19 combines with J gene TRBJ1-5; tentative D call: TRBD1 (6 bases). V shed 5 bases and J shed 2 bases, with 13 bases lying between them. The CDR3 spans 15 residues. Germline V gene sequence: CDR1 LNHDA, CDR2 SQIVND (reference sequence). The DNA for the CDR3 is TGTGCCAGTAGTCCGTGGGGGGGCCGCAATCAGCCCCAGCATTTT. Residues: CASSPWGGRNQPQHF.

The rearrangement joins TRBV11-3 to TRBJ1-1, with 8 nucleotides matching TRBD1. The V and J ends lost 2 bases and 11 bases, in that order; junction bases with no gene match: 4. The V gene's germline CDR1 is SGHNT and CDR2 YENEEA. The CDR3 loop spans 12 amino acids. The CDR3 DNA sequence: TGTGCCAGCAGCTTACCAGACAGGGGTGCTTTCTTT. Translation gives CASSLPDRGAFF.

The chain employs TRBV9 and TRBJ2-3; 9 bases agree with TRBD2. This CDR3 is built from 16 residues. Germline CDR1 reads SGDLS; CDR2 reads YYNGEE. J was trimmed by 1 base and V by 4 bases; bases with no gene match: 7. CDR3 sequence: CASSFHRTSGTDTQYF. The CDR3 nucleotides are TGTGCCAGCAGCTTCCACCGGACTAGCGGCACAGATACGCAGTATTTT.

This clone was detected only a few times. This chain connects TRBV7-2 to TRBJ1-2, with TRBD1 matching over 8 bases. Losses at the gene ends were 4 bases for V and 4 bases for J; bases not matched to a gene: 5. Germline V gives CDR1 SGHTA, CDR2 FQGNSA. CDR3 length equals 14 residues. The CDR3, as DNA: TGTGCCAGCAGCTCTAGGACAGGGAGCTATGGCTACACCTTC. Its protein product is CASSSRTGSYGYTF.

The rearrangement joins TRBV15 to TRBJ2-1; D may be TRBD2 (5 bases). This CDR3 has 14 amino acids. Per germline, CDR1 LNHNV and CDR2 YYDKDF (reference sequence). V was pared by 4 bases and J by 2 bases, with 9 bases between. CDR3 loop: CATSTTGTYNEQFF. The CDR3 DNA reads TGTGCCACCAGCACGACCGGGACCTACAATGAGCAGTTCTTC.

The chain carries TRBV9 and TRBJ2-5; D possibly corresponds to TRBD2 (5 bases). V was pared by 3 bases and J by 5 bases, with 5 bases between. Germline V gene lookup returns CDR1 SGDLS and CDR2 YYNGEE. This CDR3 region has 11 residues. The CDR3 sequence: CASSGGETQYF. In nucleotides, the CDR3 is TGTGCCAGCAGCGGAGGGGAGACCCAGTACTTC.

The chain carries TRBV28 and TRBJ2-1; a weak D match, TRBD2 (6 bases). Germline V gives CDR1 MDHEN, CDR2 SYDVKM. This CDR3 contains 16 residues. V was shortened by 5 bases and J by 2 bases, with 16 bases between the two germline ends. CDR3 nucleotide sequence: TGTGCCAGCAGTCCTTTGGTCGGGGGAGCCTACAATGAGCAGTTCTTC. Translating gives CASSPLVGGAYNEQFF.

The chain is built from TRBV19 and TRBJ2-5; 9 bases align to TRBD1. Germline V CDR1 and CDR2: LNHDA, SQIVND (reference sequence). This CDR3 has 16 residues. V lost 4 bases to trimming and J lost 1 base; unmatched junction nucleotides: 7. The CDR3 loop reads CASSKQGAVTQETQYF. For the CDR3, the DNA is TGTGCCAGTAGTAAACAGGGGGCGGTAACCCAAGAGACCCAGTACTTC. Filled out from reference TRBV19 and TRBJ2-5, the complete variable domain reads DGGITQSPKYLFRKEGQNVTLSCEQNLNHDAMYWYRQDPGQGLRLIYYSQIVNDFQKGDIAEGYSVSREKKESFPLTVTSAQKNPTAFYLCASSKQGAVTQETQYFGPGTRLLVL.

V gene TRBV20-1 combines with J gene TRBJ1-1, with D maybe TRBD1 (6 bases). Trimming took off 3 bases at V and 4 bases at J, with 21 bases between the two ends. From germline, CDR1 is DFQATT and CDR2 SNEGSKA (reference sequence). The CDR3 runs 16 residues. DNA for the CDR3: TGCAGTGCTAGTCCCCGCGGGGGGGCTTTGGGCACTGAAGCTTTCTTT. It yields the protein CSASPRGGALGTEAFF.

This rearrangement joins TRBV30 to TRBJ1-6; 9 bases are a match to TRBD1. The CDR3 is 14 amino acids. Looked up from germline, CDR1 is GTSNPN and CDR2 is SVGIG (reference sequence). Trimming at V came to 0 bases and at J to 10 bases, leaving 4 bases not matched to a gene. The CDR3 nucleotides read TGTGCCTGGAGTGTAGGACAGGGGCAGTCACCCCTCCACTTT. This gives the protein CAWSVGQGQSPLHF.

V and J are TRBV5-4 and TRBJ2-3; D perhaps matches TRBD1 (5 bases). This CDR3 contains 15 residues. The germline V and J ends were trimmed by 5 bases and 2 bases, with 15 bases remaining between them. The germline V gene encodes CDR1 SGHNT and CDR2 YYREEE (reference sequence). CDR3 DNA sequence: TGTGCCAGCAGACACCGCGCGGACACCACAGATACGCAGTATTTT. Its protein is CASRHRADTTDTQYF.

V usage is TRBV18 and J usage is TRBJ1-5; TRBD1 matches at 7 bases. V lost 6 bases and J lost 4; bases outside the gene matches: 6. Germline CDR1 is KGHSH and CDR2 is LQKENI. CDR3 length: 14 residues. The CDR3 DNA follows: TGTGCCAGCTCGCCGGACAGGACTAATCAGCCCCAGCATTTT. Encoded protein: CASSPDRTNQPQHF.

The gene calls are TRBV9 and TRBJ2-2; 8 bases are shared with TRBD1. The CDR3 spans 15 residues. Germline assignment: CDR1 SGDLS and CDR2 YYNGEE. V trimming: 5 bases; J trimming: 0 bases; junction bases outside the gene matches: 3. The CDR3 loop reads CASRQGVSNTGELFF. DNA for the CDR3: TGTGCCAGCAGACAGGGGGTATCGAACACCGGGGAGCTGTTTTTT.

The rearrangement uses TRBV6-5 and TRBJ1-1; D is unresolved. This CDR3 has 13 amino acids. The V end was cut by 6 bases, the J end by 1 base, with 9 bases between. Per the germline V gene, CDR1 is MNHEY and CDR2 is SVGAGI. The CDR3 spells CASRLTPNTEAFF. The CDR3 bases are TGTGCCAGCAGATTAACACCGAACACTGAAGCTTTCTTT.

The J gene is TRBJ1-5, the V gene TRBV19; D unclear. The CDR3 is 17 amino acids. Trimming pared 1 base from V and 3 bases from J, leaving 16 bases between. Per germline, CDR1 LNHDA and CDR2 SQIVND (reference sequence). CDR3 sequence: CASSIAHLTRFNQPQHF. CDR3 DNA sequence: TGTGCCAGTAGTATAGCCCACCTAACGCGATTCAATCAGCCCCAGCATTTT.

The V gene is TRBV24-1, the J gene TRBJ2-5, with D possibly matching TRBD2 (6 bases). The germline gives CDR1 KGHDR, CDR2 SFDVKD. V gave up 2 bases and J gave up 5 bases, with 14 bases separating them. The CDR3 is made up of 15 amino acids. CDR3 loop: CATSDSTQAGETQYF. The DNA of the CDR3 is TGTGCCACCAGTGATTCGACACAGGCGGGGGAGACCCAGTACTTC.